This entry lists 29 T cell receptor beta chains sequenced from one sample in a study of shared clonotypes between healthy human individuals. CD45RO negativity and positive selection for CCR7 defined naive CD8 cells, a population that excluded terminally differentiated effector memory CD45RA+ cells. Produced via immunoSEQ multiplex PCR; TCRdb's table is partial and in-frame only. The sample includes millions of clones, approximately 94% of them seen just once. The sequenced sample consisted of naive CD8+ T cells from PBMCs. These receptors were taken from a man aged 18-30 years in good health. Some clones in this sample may be carry-over from other donors' samples.

V and J are TRBV11-2 and TRBJ2-1; 7 nucleotides line up with TRBD2. Trimming cost V 4 bases and J 4 bases; bases outside gene matches: 7. Germline CDR1 SGHAT, CDR2 FQNNGV. The CDR3 totals 15 residues. CDR3 nucleotide sequence: TGTGCCAGCAGCTCACGGGACTACTCATACAATGAGCAGTTCTTC. As protein: CASSSRDYSYNEQFF.

The chain is built from TRBV7-9 and TRBJ2-7; D unclear. Trimming stripped 1 base from V and 0 bases from J, with 10 bases between. The CDR3 runs to 15 residues. Germline lookup yields CDR1 SEHNR and CDR2 FQNEAQ (reference sequence). The CDR3 nucleotides are TGTGCCAGCAGCTTAGTCCCGGAGAGCTCCTACGAGCAGTACTTC. It yields the protein CASSLVPESSYEQYF.

V usage is TRBV9 and J usage is TRBJ1-1; 7 bases are shared with TRBD1. V shed 9 bases and J 3 bases; nucleotides not matched to a gene: 11. The CDR3 is 14 amino acids. The germline V gene has CDR1 SGDLS and CDR2 YYNGEE. The chain's CDR3 is CATGGQTLDTEAFF. CDR3 nucleotides: TGTGCCACCGGGGGACAGACTCTGGACACTGAAGCTTTCTTT.

V gene TRBV16 combines with J gene TRBJ2-7, with D hard to call. CDR1 is KGHSY, CDR2 FQNENV, per germline. V shed 2 bases and J shed 2 bases, with 7 bases lying between them. The CDR3 runs 13 residues. The CDR3 protein is CASSQDGTYEQYF. The CDR3 DNA is TGTGCCAGCAGCCAAGACGGAACCTACGAGCAGTACTTC.

CDR3 amino acids: CASSLLTGIGSRTDTQYF. The CDR3 nucleotides are TGTGCCAGCAGCTTACTTACGGGGATAGGATCCCGCACAGATACGCAGTATTTT. The V and J genes are TRBV11-2 and TRBJ2-3, with D maybe TRBD2 (5 bases). The CDR3 is 18 residues long. Trimming stripped 2 bases from V and 1 base from J, with 19 bases between. Germline V gives CDR1 SGHAT, CDR2 FQNNGV.

The CDR3 is CASSSLTSGSSYEQYF. In DNA form, the CDR3 reads TGTGCCAGCAGTTCCCTGACTAGCGGGAGCTCCTACGAGCAGTACTTC. The chain has TRBV27 and TRBJ2-7; 12 nucleotides line up with TRBD2. V shed 4 bases, J shed 0 bases, and the junction held 4 bases outside the gene matches. The CDR3 consists of 16 residues. Germline V gives CDR1 MNHEY, CDR2 SMNVEV (reference sequence).

The chain employs TRBV7-9 and TRBJ2-1, with no clear D. The CDR3 contains 18 residues. Germline lookup yields CDR1 SEHNR and CDR2 FQNEAQ (reference sequence). Deletions cut 3 bases from V and 0 bases from J, with 18 bases between. CDR3 nucleotides: TGTGCCAGCAGCTTTATTGGGCGGCACGGACCCTCCTACAATGAGCAGTTCTTC. This sequence encodes CASSFIGRHGPSYNEQFF.

The chain links TRBV19 to TRBJ2-1; tentative D call: TRBD2 (6 bases). The CDR3 extends over 14 amino acids. Between the trimmed V and J ends, which lost 5 bases and 6 bases, there was a span of 14 bases. Per the germline V gene, CDR1 is LNHDA and CDR2 is SQIVND (reference sequence). CDR3 nucleotide sequence: TGTGCCAGTAGTGCGATAGTGGGGGGCAATGAGCAGTTCTTC. Its protein is CASSAIVGGNEQFF.

The chain employs TRBV29-1 and TRBJ2-7; D tentatively reads TRBD1 or TRBD2 (5 bases each). The CDR3 runs 14 residues. Trimming pared 4 bases from V and 6 bases from J, leaving 19 bases between. Germline values: CDR1 SQVTM, CDR2 ANQGSEA. The CDR3, as DNA: TGCAGCGTTGGTGACGGGGACCCATTAGGCGAGCAGTACTTC. Translating gives CSVGDGDPLGEQYF.

J is TRBJ2-7 and V is TRBV29-1; D might be TRBD1 or TRBD2, each matching 5 bases. V lost 4 bases to trimming and J lost 0 bases, with 13 bases between them. Germline loops: CDR1 SQVTM, CDR2 ANQGSEA. The CDR3 contains 14 residues. The CDR3 DNA sequence: TGCAGCGTTGGAGGGGTCAGGAGCTCCTACGAGCAGTACTTC. This codes for CSVGGVRSSYEQYF.

There are a few counts of this clone. This chain links TRBV2 with TRBJ1-1; D unclear. The ends were cut back, 4 bases at V and 7 bases at J, with 10 bases in the middle. This CDR3 has 12 amino acids. Germline V gene sequence: CDR1 SNHLY, CDR2 FYNNEI. The CDR3 DNA is TGTGCCAGCAGTGGATACAGCGATGAAGCTTTCTTT. This sequence encodes CASSGYSDEAFF. The full variable domain, in which reference TRBV2 and TRBJ1-1 provide the parts outside the CDR3, is EPEVTQTPSHQVTQMGQEVILRCVPISNHLYFYWYRQILGQKVEFLVSFYNNEISEKSEIFDDQFSVERPDGSNFTLKIRSTKLEDSAMYFCASSGYSDEAFFGQGTRLTVV.

V usage is TRBV13 and J usage is TRBJ2-7; D is ambiguous. CDR1 PRHDT and CDR2 FYEKMQ come from the germline V gene (reference sequence). The CDR3 consists of 12 residues. Trimming stripped 5 bases from V and 6 bases from J, with 11 bases between. CDR3 in amino acids: CASSPPSLEQYF. The DNA for the CDR3 is TGTGCCAGCAGCCCACCGTCCCTCGAGCAGTACTTC.

V is TRBV21-1 and J is TRBJ2-2; TRBD2 is the table's D call and was not checked against the DNA. TRBV21-1 is labeled a pseudogene. This CDR3 spans 17 amino acids. The CDR3 coding sequence is TGTGCCAGCAGCAAGCGTCTCGGGGGTTTGGACACCGGGGAGCTGTTTTTT. Encoded protein: CASSKRLGGLDTGELFF.

As DNA, the CDR3 is TGTGCCAGCGGAGGGGGACAGGGGACCCTCGAGCAGTACTTC. This sequence encodes CASGGGQGTLEQYF. The chain has TRBV27 and TRBJ2-7; TRBD1 matches 10 bases. CDR1 and CDR2 from the germline V gene are MNHEY and SMNVEV (reference sequence). This CDR3 region has 14 residues. With V trimmed by 8 bases and J by 6 bases, 10 bases remained unmatched.

This chain connects TRBV4-1 to TRBJ2-1; D is undetermined. Germline V gives CDR1 MGHRA, CDR2 YSYEKL. The ends were cut back, 0 bases at V and 0 bases at J, with 6 bases in the middle. The CDR3 contains 15 residues. CDR3 in amino acids: CASSQDESSYNEQFF. DNA of the CDR3: TGCGCCAGCAGCCAAGATGAGAGCTCCTACAATGAGCAGTTCTTC.

This rearrangement joins TRBV27 to TRBJ1-1; 8 bases map to TRBD1. The CDR3 has 16 residues. Germline loops: CDR1 MNHEY, CDR2 SMNVEV (reference sequence). The V segment lost 7 bases and the J segment 2 bases; nucleotides outside the gene matches: 12. This CDR3 reads CASTPNPGQGNTEAFF. The CDR3 DNA reads as TGTGCCAGCACTCCTAACCCCGGACAGGGCAACACTGAAGCTTTCTTT.

The V gene is TRBV4-1, the J gene TRBJ1-5; the D is unclear. CDR1 MGHRA and CDR2 YSYEKL come from the germline V gene. The germline V and J ends were trimmed by 0 bases and 7 bases, with 10 bases remaining between them. This CDR3 is 14 amino acids long. The CDR3 sequence: CASSQDRAAQPQHF. The DNA for the CDR3 is TGCGCCAGCAGCCAAGATCGGGCGGCGCAGCCCCAGCATTTT.

This rearrangement joins TRBV5-4 to TRBJ2-3; D ambiguous. Trimming cost V 4 bases and J 0 bases, with 15 bases left between them. The CDR3 consists of 16 residues. Germline V gene lookup returns CDR1 SGHNT and CDR2 YYREEE (reference sequence). The CDR3 DNA is TGTGCCAGCAGCCCGCTTGTCGCCGCAAGCACAGATACGCAGTATTTT. This sequence encodes CASSPLVAASTDTQYF.

Regarding this clone: Additional DNA sequences in this sample encode the identical CDR3. This chain joins TRBV27 and TRBJ2-7, with 9 positions matching TRBD1. Germline CDR1 MNHEY, CDR2 SMNVEV (reference sequence). The CDR3 length is 15 residues. V lost 0 bases to trimming and J lost 2 bases; unmatched junction nucleotides: 2. The CDR3 reads CASSLSGQGTYEQYF. The CDR3 bases are TGTGCCAGCAGTTTATCGGGACAGGGCACCTACGAGCAGTACTTC.

The rearrangement joins TRBV5-1 to TRBJ2-7; TRBD1 is a possible D gene (6 bases). Trimming took off 3 bases at V and 1 base at J, with 8 bases between the two ends. Germline lookup yields CDR1 SGHRS and CDR2 YFSETQ. The CDR3 extends over 13 amino acids. CDR3 sequence (DNA): TGCGCCAGCAGCTCGACAGGATCCTACGAGCAGTACTTC. Protein: CASSSTGSYEQYF. Drawing the rest from reference TRBV5-1 and TRBJ2-7, the complete variable domain is KAGVTQTPRYLIKTRGQQVTLSCSPISGHRSVSWYQQTPGQGLQFLFEYFSETQRNKGNFPGRFSGRQFSNSRSEMNVSTLELGDSALYLCASSSTGSYEQYFGPGTRLTVT.

This clone was recorded only once. This chain links TRBV5-6 with TRBJ2-7, with 8 nucleotides matching TRBD2. This CDR3 comprises 14 residues. CDR1 is SGHDT and CDR2 is YYEEEE in the germline V gene. Unmatched junction bases numbered 5, after V lost 2 bases and J lost 4 bases. CDR3 DNA sequence: TGTGCCAGCAGCTTTGGACTAGCAGTTTACGAGCAGTACTTC. It codes for CASSFGLAVYEQYF. The whole variable domain, filled in from reference TRBV5-6 and TRBJ2-7, reads DAGVTQSPTHLIKTRGQQVTLRCSPKSGHDTVSWYQQALGQGPQFIFQYYEEEERQRGNFPDRFSGHQFPNYSSELNVNALLLGDSALYLCASSFGLAVYEQYFGPGTRLTVT.

This clone appeared a single time. The genes are TRBV7-9 and TRBJ2-1; D remains ambiguous. The CDR3 sequence is 12 residues long. The germline V and J ends were trimmed by 4 bases and 7 bases, with 8 bases remaining between them. Germline lookup yields CDR1 SEHNR and CDR2 FQNEAQ (reference sequence). The DNA for the CDR3 is TGTGCCAGCAGCTCCCCTGCGAATGAGCAGTTCTTC. Translated: CASSSPANEQFF.

This rearrangement joins TRBV11-2 to TRBJ2-7; 8 positions match TRBD2. This CDR3 contains 14 residues. After removal of 1 base from V and 2 bases from J, the junction contained 1 base not matched to a gene. Germline CDR1 reads SGHAT; CDR2 reads FQNNGV. This CDR3 reads CASSLAGLAYEQYF. The CDR3 DNA follows: TGTGCCAGCAGCTTAGCGGGACTAGCCTACGAGCAGTACTTC.

This clone was detected only once. This chain links TRBV7-9 with TRBJ1-2; D might be TRBD1 (5 bases). V dropped 4 bases and J dropped 3 bases, with 9 bases sitting between them. CDR1 and CDR2 (germline): SEHNR, FQNEAQ (reference sequence). The CDR3 loop spans 13 amino acids. In DNA form, the CDR3 reads TGTGCCAGCAGCTCAGACAGCTACTATGGCTACACCTTC. This codes for CASSSDSYYGYTF.

This chain joins TRBV13 and TRBJ2-3; TRBD2 matches at 11 bases. V lost 4 bases to trimming and J lost 2 bases; unmatched junction nucleotides: 8. From germline, CDR1 is PRHDT and CDR2 FYEKMQ (reference sequence). The CDR3 is 17 residues long. CDR3 amino acids: CASSSAGTSGYTDTQYF. The CDR3 DNA sequence: TGTGCCAGCAGCTCTGCCGGGACTAGCGGCTACACAGATACGCAGTATTTT.

This chain joins TRBV28 and TRBJ2-7; D perhaps matches TRBD1 (5 bases). The CDR3 runs 15 residues. Germline V gene data show CDR1 as MDHEN and CDR2 as SYDVKM. V lost 3 bases and J lost 2, with 14 bases in between. Written as DNA, the CDR3 is TGTGCCAGCAGTTTTTTTATAGGGGTCACCTACGAGCAGTACTTC. Translation: CASSFFIGVTYEQYF. The full variable domain, its missing parts supplied by reference TRBV28 and TRBJ2-7, is DVKVTQSSRYLVKRTGEKVFLECVQDMDHENMFWYRQDPGLGLRLIYFSYDVKMKEKGDIPEGYSVSREKKERFSLILESASTNQTSMYLCASSFFIGVTYEQYFGPGTRLTVT.

The chain uses TRBV9 and TRBJ2-7; no clear D. With 0 bases removed from V and 7 bases from J, the gap between germline ends came to 11 bases. CDR1 and CDR2 (germline): SGDLS, YYNGEE. CDR3 length equals 13 residues. CDR3 nucleotide sequence: TGTGCCAGCAGCGTAGGATCCCGGGCTGAGCAGTACTTC. Its protein is CASSVGSRAEQYF.

The rearrangement links TRBV5-1 to TRBJ2-1; 12 nucleotides line up with TRBD2. Germline lookup yields CDR1 SGHRS and CDR2 YFSETQ. This CDR3 comprises 17 residues. With V trimmed by 4 bases and J by 3 bases, 8 bases remained unmatched. This CDR3 is CASSRTSGNSYYNEQFF. As DNA, the CDR3 is TGCGCCAGCAGCCGGACTAGCGGGAATAGTTACTACAATGAGCAGTTCTTC.

This clone was counted a single time. This chain uses TRBV7-8 with TRBJ2-2; D gene ambiguous. Trimming removed 6 bases from V and 3 bases from J, with 20 bases in between. Germline CDR1 reads SGHVS; CDR2 reads FQNEAQ. CDR3 size: 17 residues. The CDR3 DNA sequence: TGTGCCAGCAGTTCCCGGCAAATTACGACCTACACCGGGGAGCTGTTTTTT. Encoded protein: CASSSRQITTYTGELFF.